The 3 T cell receptor beta chains below come from one sample, sequenced in a study of CD8+CD57+ T cells in acquired aplastic anemia. The TCR beta profiling, which covered VDJ combination and CDR3 sequence, was carried out using genomic DNA as the template. TCRdb fed the reads into MiXCR, producing one record per CDR3 protein. Of around 220,000 distinct CDR3 sequences listed, under 50% are singletons. Patients who underwent sequencing had shown CD8+CD57+ cell expansion by flow cytometry. The sequencing sample was made of sorted CD4+, CD8+, or CD8+CD57+ T cells (not recorded which) from PBMCs. Source of these receptors: a human donor with aplastic anemia.

This clonotype appeared many times. The J gene is TRBJ1-3, the V gene TRBV5-1; TRBD1 might be the D (5 bases). The CDR3 is 16 amino acids. Germline loops: CDR1 SGHRS, CDR2 YFSETQ. V was shortened by 4 bases and J by 4 bases, with 18 bases between the two germline ends. The CDR3 reads CASSHDGPRGGNTIYF. The CDR3, as DNA: TGCGCCAGCAGCCATGACGGGCCTAGGGGAGGAAACACCATATATTTT.

V is TRBV11-2 and J is TRBJ1-3; TRBD1 agrees at 7 bases. With V trimmed by 5 bases and J by 0 bases, 10 bases remained unmatched. Per the germline V gene, CDR1 is SGHAT and CDR2 is FQNNGV. This CDR3 is built from 17 residues. The CDR3 is CASSPTTGLFSGNTIYF. DNA for the CDR3: TGTGCCAGCAGCCCGACGACAGGGCTTTTCTCTGGAAACACCATATATTTT.

This clonotype was counted once. The chain couples TRBV7-6 to TRBJ2-5; D is undetermined. Per the germline V gene, CDR1 is SGHVS and CDR2 is FNYEAQ. Trimming took 2 bases from V and 5 from J, leaving 12 bases between them. The CDR3 loop spans 14 amino acids. This CDR3 reads CASSLFDQVETQYF. The CDR3 nucleotides are TGTGCCAGCAGCTTATTCGATCAGGTGGAGACCCAGTACTTC.